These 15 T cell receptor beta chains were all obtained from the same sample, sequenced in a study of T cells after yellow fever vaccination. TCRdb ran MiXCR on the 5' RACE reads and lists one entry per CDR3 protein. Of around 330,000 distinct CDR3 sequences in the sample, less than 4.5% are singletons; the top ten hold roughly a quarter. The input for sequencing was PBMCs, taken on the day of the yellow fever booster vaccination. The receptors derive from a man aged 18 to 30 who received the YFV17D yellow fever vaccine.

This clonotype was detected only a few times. The CDR3 DNA follows: TGTGCCAGCGCAGAATGGACAGGGCCCTTGGAGAATTCACCCCTCCACTTT. As protein: CASAEWTGPLENSPLHF. The chain recombines TRBV6-1 with TRBJ1-6, with 8 bases that match TRBD1. V was clipped by 8 bases and J by 7 bases; unmatched bases: 16. Per the germline V gene, CDR1 is MNHNS and CDR2 is SASEGT. The CDR3 sequence is 17 residues long.

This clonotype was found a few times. The CDR3 nucleotides are TGTGCCAGCAGTTACTCGAGGACAGTTTTTCAGCCCCAGCATTTT. Protein product: CASSYSRTVFQPQHF. The rearrangement joins TRBV6-2 or TRBV6-3 to TRBJ1-5; D perhaps matches TRBD1 (6 bases). There are 15 residues in the CDR3. V shed 0 bases and J shed 6 bases, with 12 bases lying between them. Germline loops: CDR1 MNHEY, CDR2 SVGEGT.

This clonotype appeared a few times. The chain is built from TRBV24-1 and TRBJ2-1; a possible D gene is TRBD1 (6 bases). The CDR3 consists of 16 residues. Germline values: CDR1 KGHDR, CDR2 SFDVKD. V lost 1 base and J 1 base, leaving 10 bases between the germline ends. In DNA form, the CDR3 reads TGTGCCACCAGTGATTTAGGGGGTCGTTCCTACAATGAGCAGTTCTTC. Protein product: CATSDLGGRSYNEQFF.

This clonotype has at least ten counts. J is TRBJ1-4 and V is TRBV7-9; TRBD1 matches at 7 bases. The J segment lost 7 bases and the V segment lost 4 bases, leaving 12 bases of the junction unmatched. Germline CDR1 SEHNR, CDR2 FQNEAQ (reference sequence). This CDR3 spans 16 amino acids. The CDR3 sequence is CASSSPKQGRGEKLFF. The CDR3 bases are TGTGCCAGCAGCTCTCCCAAACAGGGGCGCGGTGAAAAACTGTTTTTT.

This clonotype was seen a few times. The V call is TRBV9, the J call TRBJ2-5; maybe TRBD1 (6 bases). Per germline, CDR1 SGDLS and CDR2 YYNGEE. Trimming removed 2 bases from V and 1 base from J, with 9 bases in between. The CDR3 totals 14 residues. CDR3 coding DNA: TGTGCCAGCAGCGTCAGGGGAACCCAAGAGACCCAGTACTTC. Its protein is CASSVRGTQETQYF.

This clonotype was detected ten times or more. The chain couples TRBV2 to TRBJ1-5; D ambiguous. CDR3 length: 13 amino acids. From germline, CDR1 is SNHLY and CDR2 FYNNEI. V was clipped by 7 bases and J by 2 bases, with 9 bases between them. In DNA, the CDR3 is TGTGCCAGCAATGATTTTGGCAATCAGCCCCAGCATTTT. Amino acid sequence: CASNDFGNQPQHF.

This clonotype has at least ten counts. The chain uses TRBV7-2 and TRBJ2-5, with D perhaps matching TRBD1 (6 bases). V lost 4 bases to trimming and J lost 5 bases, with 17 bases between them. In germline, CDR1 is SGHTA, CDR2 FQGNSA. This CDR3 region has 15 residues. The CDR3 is CASSSQGSGSETQYF. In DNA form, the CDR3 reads TGTGCCAGCAGCTCACAGGGCTCCGGGTCGGAGACCCAGTACTTC.

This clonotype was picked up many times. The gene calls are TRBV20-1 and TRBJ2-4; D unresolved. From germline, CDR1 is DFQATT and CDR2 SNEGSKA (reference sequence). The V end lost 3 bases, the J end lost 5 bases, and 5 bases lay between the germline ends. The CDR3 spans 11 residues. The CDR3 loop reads CSARTENIQYF. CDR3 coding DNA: TGCAGTGCTAGGACCGAAAACATTCAGTACTTC.

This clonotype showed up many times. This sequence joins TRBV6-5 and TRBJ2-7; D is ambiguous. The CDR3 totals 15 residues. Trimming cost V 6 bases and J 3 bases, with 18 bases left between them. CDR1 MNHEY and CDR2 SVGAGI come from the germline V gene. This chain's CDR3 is CASRPLGPTLYEQYV. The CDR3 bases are TGTGCCAGCAGACCCCTCGGGCCGACCCTCTACGAGCAGTACGTC.

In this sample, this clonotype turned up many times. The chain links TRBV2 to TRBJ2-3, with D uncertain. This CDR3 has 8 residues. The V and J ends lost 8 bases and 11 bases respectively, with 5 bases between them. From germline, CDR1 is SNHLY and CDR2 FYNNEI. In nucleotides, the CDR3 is TGTGCCAGCGGGATGCAGTATTTT. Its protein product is CASGMQYF.

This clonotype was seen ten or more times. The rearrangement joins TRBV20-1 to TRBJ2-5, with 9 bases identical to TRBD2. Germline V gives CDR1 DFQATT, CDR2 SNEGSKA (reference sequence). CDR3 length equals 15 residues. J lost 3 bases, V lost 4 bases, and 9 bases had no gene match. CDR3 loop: CSAIRTGLAKETQYF. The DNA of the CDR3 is TGCAGTGCTATCCGAACGGGACTAGCTAAAGAGACCCAGTACTTC.

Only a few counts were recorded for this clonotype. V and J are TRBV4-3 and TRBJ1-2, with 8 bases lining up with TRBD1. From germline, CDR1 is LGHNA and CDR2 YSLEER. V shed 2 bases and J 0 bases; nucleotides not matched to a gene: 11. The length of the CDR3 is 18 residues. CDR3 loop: CASSQTTGAIKANYGYTF. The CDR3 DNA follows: TGCGCCAGCAGCCAAACGACAGGGGCCATCAAAGCTAACTATGGCTACACCTTC.

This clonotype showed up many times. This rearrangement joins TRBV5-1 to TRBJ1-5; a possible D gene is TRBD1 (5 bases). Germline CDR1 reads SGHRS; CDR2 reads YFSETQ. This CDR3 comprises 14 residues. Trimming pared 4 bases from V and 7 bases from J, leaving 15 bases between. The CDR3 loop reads CASSEMAGKQPQHF. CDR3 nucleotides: TGCGCCAGCAGCGAAATGGCAGGGAAGCAGCCCCAGCATTTT.

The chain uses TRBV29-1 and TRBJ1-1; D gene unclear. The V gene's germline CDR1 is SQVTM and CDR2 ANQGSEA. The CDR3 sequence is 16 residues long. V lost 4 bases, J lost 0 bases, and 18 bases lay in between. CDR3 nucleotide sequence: TGCAGCGTTGTAGGTACCAAAACCCCCTTGAACACTGAAGCTTTCTTT. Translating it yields CSVVGTKTPLNTEAFF.

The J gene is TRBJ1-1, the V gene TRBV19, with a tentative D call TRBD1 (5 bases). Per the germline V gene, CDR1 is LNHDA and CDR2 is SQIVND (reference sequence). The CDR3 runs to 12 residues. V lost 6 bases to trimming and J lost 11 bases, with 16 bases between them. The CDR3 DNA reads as TGTGCCAGTAGGAGTCCACAGGTGAAGGCTTTCTTT. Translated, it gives CASRSPQVKAFF.